Listed below are T cell receptor beta chains from one sample, sequenced in a study of T-cell reconstitution after alpha-beta-depleted transplantation in children. TCRdb analysed the PCR reads with MiXCR anew, one entry per CDR3 protein. The sample includes fewer than 35,000 distinct CDR3 sequences, 18% of them seen just once. This specimen was PBMCs, mostly from graft donor cells, taken 60 days after TCRalphabeta/CD19-depleted stem cell transplant. The receptor set was obtained from a male patient under 10 years old who had a stem cell transplant for acute lymphoblastic leukemia, so the T cells may come from the graft donor. Both conserved end residues are part of each CDR3. The order of the fields is J gene, D gene, V gene, clone size, CDR3 protein, CDR3 DNA. A D gene is named only where the DNA matches it firmly. Expanded clones get a size class; other rows say once, few or many, or leave the size out.

>TRBJ2-3|NA|TRBV11-2|NA
CASSFPDTQYF
TGTGCCAGCAGCTTTCCAGATACGCAGTATTTT
>TRBJ2-1|TRBD2|TRBV3-1|NA
CASSHRSGSGGPLGQFF
TGTGCCAGCAGCCACCGCTCCGGTAGCGGGGGGCCCCTTGGTCAGTTCTTC
>TRBJ2-5|NA|TRBV7-9|many
CASSLPSKETQYF
TGTGCCAGCAGCTTGCCTAGCAAAGAGACCCAGTACTTC
>TRBJ2-7|NA|TRBV7-2|many
CATSVGIGEQYF
TGTGCCACCTCCGTCGGGATCGGCGAGCAGTACTTC
>TRBJ2-7|NA|TRBV12-3/TRBV12-4|many
CASSSRESYEQYF
TGTGCCAGCAGTTCTAGGGAGTCCTACGAGCAGTACTTC
>TRBJ2-1|TRBD2|TRBV11-2|NA
CASSPRLADNNEQFF
TGTGCCAGCAGCCCGAGACTAGCGGATAACAATGAGCAGTTCTTC
>TRBJ2-1|TRBD2|TRBV5-5|few
CASSLGSGRDYNEQFF
TGTGCCAGCAGCTTGGGGAGCGGGAGAGACTACAATGAGCAGTTCTTC
>TRBJ1-6|NA|TRBV12-3/TRBV12-4|many
CASTLRGSDSPLHF
TGTGCCAGCACACTACGGGGCTCAGATTCACCCCTCCACTTT
>TRBJ1-1|NA|TRBV6-2/TRBV6-3|few
CASRAGFLMNTEAFF
TGTGCCAGCAGGGCAGGGTTCCTGATGAACACTGAAGCTTTCTTT
>TRBJ2-5|TRBD2|TRBV3-1|NA
CASSRRLAGASQETQYF
TGTGCCAGCAGCCGAAGACTAGCGGGAGCTAGCCAAGAGACCCAGTACTTC
>TRBJ2-7|NA|TRBV29-1|many
CSVGIAYEQYF
TGCAGCGTAGGGATTGCCTACGAGCAGTACTTC
>TRBJ2-5|NA|TRBV20-1|many
CSARGQETQYF
TGCAGTGCTAGGGGGCAGGAGACCCAGTACTTC
>TRBJ2-1|TRBD1|TRBV10-3|many
CAIRAPGQAYNEQFF
TGTGCCATCAGGGCTCCGGGACAGGCCTACAATGAGCAGTTCTTC
>TRBJ2-6|NA|TRBV5-6|NA
CASSLPSNVLTF
TGTGCCAGCAGCCTCCCAAGCAACGTCCTGACTTTC
>TRBJ2-3|NA|TRBV5-4|few
CASSPQGGRNTDTQYF
TGTGCCAGCAGCCCCCAGGGGGGTCGGAACACAGATACGCAGTATTTT
>TRBJ2-7|NA|TRBV4-2|many
CASSQDPGPYEQYF
TGTGCCAGCAGCCAAGATCCAGGGCCCTACGAGCAGTACTTC
>TRBJ2-1|NA|TRBV3-1|few
CASSQPHPFSPEQFF
TGTGCCAGCAGCCAACCCCACCCCTTCAGTCCTGAGCAGTTCTTC
>TRBJ2-1|NA|TRBV27|many
CASSPAGDEQFF
TGTGCCAGCAGTCCCGCAGGGGATGAGCAGTTCTTC
>TRBJ2-4|NA|TRBV10-1|once
CASSELVGGIQYF
TGCGCCAGCAGTGAGTTGGTCGGTGGCATTCAGTACTTC
>TRBJ2-1|NA|TRBV27|many
CASSSYPLTEQFF
TGTGCCAGCAGTTCTTACCCCCTGACTGAGCAGTTCTTC
>TRBJ2-7|TRBD1|TRBV20-1|NA
CSASTGGPGEQYF
TGCAGTGCTAGTACAGGGGGTCCTGGCGAGCAGTACTTC
>TRBJ2-7|NA|TRBV3-1|NA
CASSQRAASSYEQYF
TGTGCCAGCAGCCAAAGAGCCGCGAGCTCCTACGAGCAGTACTTC
>TRBJ1-1|TRBD1|TRBV6-1|NA
CASTTGGRGMNTEAFF
TGTGCCAGCACCACAGGGGGCCGGGGCATGAACACTGAAGCTTTCTTT
>TRBJ2-1|TRBD2|TRBV4-3|many
CASSQTSAGEGYNEQFF
TGCGCCAGCAGCCAAACCTCGGCGGGAGAAGGCTACAATGAGCAGTTCTTC
>TRBJ2-7|TRBD1|TRBV10-3|NA
CAISPGQGGYEQYF
TGTGCCATCAGCCCGGGACAGGGGGGTTACGAGCAGTACTTC
>TRBJ2-5|NA|TRBV21-1|few
CASSKWLPSGGGPETQYF
TGTGCCAGCAGTAAATGGCTTCCATCAGGGGGAGGCCCGGAGACCCAGTACTTC
>TRBJ2-7|NA|TRBV18|many
CASSPFPGTYEQYF
TGTGCCAGCTCACCTTTTCCAGGTACCTACGAGCAGTACTTC
>TRBJ2-7|TRBD2|TRBV12-3/TRBV12-4|NA
CASSPSAGGSYEQYF
TGTGCCAGCAGCCCCTCGGCGGGGGGGTCCTACGAGCAGTACTTC
>TRBJ2-2|NA|TRBV5-1|NA
CASKGSGIVRTGELFF
TGCGCCAGCAAAGGTAGCGGAATTGTGAGGACCGGGGAGCTGTTTTTT
>TRBJ2-1|TRBD2|TRBV5-4|few
CASSPDSGGADNEQFF
TGTGCCAGCAGCCCCGATAGCGGGGGGGCCGACAATGAGCAGTTCTTC
>TRBJ1-3|NA|TRBV13|few
CASSYGNTIYF
TGTGCCAGCAGCTATGGAAACACCATATATTTT
>TRBJ2-3|NA|TRBV10-3|NA
CAITDFLLVQGGCTDTQYF
TGTGCCATCACCGATTTCCTACTTGTGCAGGGAGGTTGCACAGATACGCAGTATTTT
>TRBJ2-3|NA|TRBV28|many
CASNFRTDTQYF
TGTGCCAGCAATTTTCGAACAGATACGCAGTATTTT
>TRBJ1-6|NA|TRBV19|NA
CASSMPDSPLHF
TGTGCCAGTAGTATGCCGGATTCACCCCTCCACTTT
>TRBJ2-5|NA|TRBV6-2/TRBV6-3|NA
CAARWGPEETQYF
TGTGCCGCGAGGTGGGGGCCCGAAGAGACCCAGTACTTC
>TRBJ2-7|NA|TRBV6-6|NA
CASSSNTYEQYF
TGTGCCAGCAGCTCAAATACCTACGAGCAGTACTTC
>TRBJ2-5|TRBD2|TRBV4-3|few
CASSQDFRTSGSMAFETQYF
TGCGCCAGCAGCCAAGATTTTCGTACTAGCGGGAGCATGGCTTTTGAGACCCAGTACTTC
>TRBJ2-1|TRBD1|TRBV20-1|NA
CSARAGQVAYNEQFF
TGCAGTGCTAGAGCCGGACAGGTTGCCTACAATGAGCAGTTCTTC
>TRBJ1-1|TRBD1|TRBV11-3|NA
CASSSGGETEAFF
TGTGCCAGCAGCTCAGGGGGCGAGACTGAAGCTTTCTTT
>TRBJ2-1|NA|TRBV19|once
CASSQRGSYNEQFF
TGTGCCAGTAGTCAGCGCGGGTCCTACAATGAGCAGTTCTTC
>TRBJ2-5|TRBD1|TRBV12-3/TRBV12-4|many
CASSPGQGLETQYF
TGTGCCAGCAGTCCGGGACAGGGTTTGGAGACCCAGTACTTC
>TRBJ2-7|NA|TRBV7-2|many
CASSSRVVFEQYF
TGTGCCAGCAGCTCCCGGGTAGTATTCGAGCAGTACTTC
>TRBJ2-3|TRBD2|TRBV20-1|few
CSARTSLAGGQVIADTQYF
TGCAGTGCTAGAACTTCTCTAGCGGGGGGGCAGGTGATAGCAGATACGCAGTATTTT
>TRBJ2-7|TRBD1|TRBV12-3/TRBV12-4|many
CASRSGQLWKQYF
TGTGCCAGCAGGTCGGGACAGCTATGGAAGCAGTACTTC
>TRBJ2-3|TRBD2|TRBV20-1|NA
CSARIGSGGPDTQYF
TGCAGTGCCAGGATCGGTAGCGGGGGACCCGATACGCAGTATTTT
>TRBJ2-5|TRBD1|TRBV7-8|NA
CASSPDPQGSQETQYF
TGTGCCAGCAGCCCCGACCCACAGGGGAGCCAAGAGACCCAGTACTTC
>TRBJ1-1|NA|TRBV6-5|many
CASSPRGGLNTEAFF
TGTGCCAGCAGTCCTCGAGGGGGATTGAACACTGAAGCTTTCTTT
>TRBJ1-2|NA|TRBV28|many
CASSLANRVYGYTF
TGTGCCAGCAGTTTAGCGAACAGGGTTTATGGCTACACCTTC
>TRBJ1-4|TRBD1|TRBV7-6|many
CASSQGQGQNEKLFF
TGTGCCAGCAGTCAGGGACAGGGCCAGAATGAAAAACTGTTTTTT
>TRBJ2-2|TRBD1|TRBV6-5|many
CASSYLQGVGELFF
TGTGCCAGCAGTTATCTCCAGGGGGTCGGGGAGCTGTTTTTT
>TRBJ2-1|NA|TRBV11-2|few
CASSLDRVAEQFF
TGTGCCAGCAGCTTAGATCGGGTAGCGGAGCAGTTCTTC
>TRBJ2-5|NA|TRBV5-1|many
CASSLVPGEETQYF
TGCGCCAGCAGCTTGGTTCCAGGGGAAGAGACCCAGTACTTC
>TRBJ1-4|TRBD1|TRBV5-1|few
CASSLIARGDRSEKLFF
TGCGCCAGCAGCTTGATCGCAAGGGGGGACAGGAGTGAAAAACTGTTTTTT